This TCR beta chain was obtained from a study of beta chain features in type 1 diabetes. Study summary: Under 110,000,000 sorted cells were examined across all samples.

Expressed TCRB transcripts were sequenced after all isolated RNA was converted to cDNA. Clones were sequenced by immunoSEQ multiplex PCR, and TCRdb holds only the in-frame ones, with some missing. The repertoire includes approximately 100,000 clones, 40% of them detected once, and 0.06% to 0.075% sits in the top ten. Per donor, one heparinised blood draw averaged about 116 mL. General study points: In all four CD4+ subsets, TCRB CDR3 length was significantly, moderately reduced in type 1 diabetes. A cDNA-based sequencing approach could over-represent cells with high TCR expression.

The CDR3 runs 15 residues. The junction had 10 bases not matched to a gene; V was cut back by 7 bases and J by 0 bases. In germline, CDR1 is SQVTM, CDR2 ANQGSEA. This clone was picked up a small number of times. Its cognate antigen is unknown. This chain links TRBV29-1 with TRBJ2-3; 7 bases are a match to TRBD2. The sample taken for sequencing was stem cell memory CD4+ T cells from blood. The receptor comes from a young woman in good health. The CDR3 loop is CSADASGPSTDTQYF. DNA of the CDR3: TGCAGCGCTGACGCTAGCGGACCGAGCACAGATACGCAGTATTTT.